This TCR beta chain was retrieved from a study of cytomegalovirus exposure and HLA in healthy donors. The CDR3 extends over 16 amino acids. The trim removed 2 bases at V and 6 bases at J, leaving 6 bases unmatched. From germline, CDR1 is ENHRY and CDR2 SYGVKD. There are a few counts of this clone. The antigen remains unidentified. The study, taken as a whole, reports: Earlier findings revealed that most TCR beta V segments proved productive either about 87% or about 30% of the time.

The study ran its PCR with 60 Vbeta and 13 Jbeta primers. Sequenced by immunoSEQ multiplex PCR; TCRdb stores in-frame clones only, minus some. Among approximately 210,000 clones listed, 79% were seen once. The receptor was isolated from a male donor in good health and CMV-seropositive. This rearrangement joins TRBV10-3 to TRBJ2-7; TRBD2 agrees at 14 bases. Sample: PBMCs. The DNA for the CDR3 is TGTGCCATCAGTGAGGATCGACTAGCGGGAGGGCGCGAGCAGTACTTC. Its translation is CAISEDRLAGGREQYF.